Described below is a single T cell receptor (beta chain) sequence and its context. Its specificity is unknown. The sample belongs to a study of cytomegalovirus exposure and HLA in healthy donors. PCR was performed using 60 Vbeta and 13 Jbeta primers. Measured with immunoSEQ multiplex PCR; TCRdb has only the in-frame clones, and not every one. The table lists some 110,000 clones, over 70% of them singletons. CDR3 size: 15 residues. Trimming pared 4 bases from V and 1 base from J, leaving 10 bases between. The V gene's germline CDR1 is SEHNR and CDR2 FQNEAQ (reference sequence). Study results and limitations: Rare sequences made up most TCRs, while some public TCRs were found in many donors.

The TCR was taken from a man aged 40-49 years in good health and CMV-seronegative. Source material: PBMCs. The chain combines TRBV7-9 with TRBJ1-4; the D gene is possibly TRBD1 (6 bases). This CDR3 is CASSSEGGTNEKLFF. The DNA for the CDR3 is TGTGCCAGCAGCTCAGAAGGGGGAACTAATGAAAAACTGTTTTTT.